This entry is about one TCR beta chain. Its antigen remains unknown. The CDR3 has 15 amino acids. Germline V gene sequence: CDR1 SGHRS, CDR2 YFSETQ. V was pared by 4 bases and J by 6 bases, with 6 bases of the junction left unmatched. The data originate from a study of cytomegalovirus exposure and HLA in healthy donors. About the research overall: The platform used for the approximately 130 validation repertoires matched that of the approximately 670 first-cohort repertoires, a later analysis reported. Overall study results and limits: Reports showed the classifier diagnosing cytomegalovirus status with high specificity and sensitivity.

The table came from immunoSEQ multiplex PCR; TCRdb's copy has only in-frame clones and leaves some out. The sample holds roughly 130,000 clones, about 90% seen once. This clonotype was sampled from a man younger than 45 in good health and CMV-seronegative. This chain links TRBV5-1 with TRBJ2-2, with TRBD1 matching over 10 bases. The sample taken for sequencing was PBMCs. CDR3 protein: CASSIGDRGAGELFF. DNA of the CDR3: TGCGCCAGCAGCATAGGGGACAGGGGTGCCGGGGAGCTGTTTTTT.